The T cell receptor (beta chain) under discussion was sequenced for a study of cytomegalovirus exposure and HLA in healthy donors. Losses at the gene ends were 6 bases for V and 7 bases for J; bases not matched to a gene: 9. Germline V gives CDR1 SGHAT, CDR2 FQDESV (reference sequence). The CDR3 is made up of 14 amino acids. Notes on this clone: Its specificity is unknown.

Study-wide results and caveats: In a later analysis, TCR beta V- and J-gene trimming was associated with a missense DCLRE1C variant.

Amplification used 60 Vbeta primers and 13 Jbeta primers. The method was immunoSEQ multiplex PCR; TCRdb's version includes in-frame clones alone and lacks a portion of them. The repertoire holds about 59,000 clones, over 60% seen once, with almost 7% in the top ten. V and J are TRBV11-1 and TRBJ1-1; 9 bases map to TRBD1. This TCR was sampled from a man aged 25-40 years in good health and CMV-seropositive. Sequencing input: PBMCs. In DNA, the CDR3 is TGTGCCAGCAGTCCCCGGGACAGGGCATTTGAAGCTTTCTTT. Its translation: CASSPRDRAFEAFF.